This TCR beta chain is from a study of T cells after yellow fever vaccination. The CDR3 loop spans 15 amino acids. V was trimmed by 0 bases and J by 0 bases, leaving 8 bases between them. The germline V gene has CDR1 MGHRA and CDR2 YSYEKL. Via MiXCR, TCRdb re-called the 5' RACE reads, giving one row per CDR3 protein. Of 300,000 to 450,000 distinct CDR3 sequences detected, roughly 7.5% appear once; the ten largest clones hold about 16%. This clonotype was detected a few times. The chain joins TRBV4-1 to TRBJ1-1; D remains ambiguous. The TCR was taken from a man aged 18 to 29 who received the YFV17D yellow fever vaccine. The specimen comprised PBMCs, sampled about 41 days after the first yellow fever vaccination. Here the CDR3 DNA reads TGCGCCAGCAGCCAAGATGGGCATCTGAACACTGAAGCTTTCTTT. This sequence encodes CASSQDGHLNTEAFF.